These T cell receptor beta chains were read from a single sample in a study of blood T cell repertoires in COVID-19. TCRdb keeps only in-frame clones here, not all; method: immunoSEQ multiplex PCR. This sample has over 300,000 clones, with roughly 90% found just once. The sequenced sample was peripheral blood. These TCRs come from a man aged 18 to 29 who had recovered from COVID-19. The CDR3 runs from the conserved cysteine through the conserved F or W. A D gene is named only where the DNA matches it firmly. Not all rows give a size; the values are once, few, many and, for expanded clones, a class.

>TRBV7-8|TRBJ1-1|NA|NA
CASSPRGNTEAFF
TGTGCCAGCAGCCCCAGGGGGAACACTGAAGCTTTCTTT
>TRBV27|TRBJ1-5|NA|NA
CASRNSTGWQPQHF
TGTGCCAGCAGAAATTCGACAGGTTGGCAGCCCCAGCATTTT
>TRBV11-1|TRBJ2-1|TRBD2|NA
CASSLYGGANNEQFF
TGTGCCAGCAGCTTATACGGGGGGGCCAACAATGAGCAGTTCTTC
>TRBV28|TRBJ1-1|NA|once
CASSFQGMNTEAFF
TGTGCCAGCAGTTTTCAGGGGATGAACACTGAAGCTTTCTTT
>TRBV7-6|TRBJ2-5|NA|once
CASSGEEGVGLGGETQYF
TGTGCCAGCAGCGGGGAGGAGGGAGTCGGGTTGGGAGGAGAGACCCAGTACTTC
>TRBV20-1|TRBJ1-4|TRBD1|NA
CSASDTGTGEEKLFF
TGCAGTGCTAGTGATACCGGGACAGGGGAAGAAAAACTGTTTTTT
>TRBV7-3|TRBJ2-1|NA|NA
CASSLGVPNEQFF
TGTGCCAGCAGCTTAGGAGTTCCCAATGAGCAGTTCTTC
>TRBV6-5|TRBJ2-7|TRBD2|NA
CASRGLAGGYEQYF
TGTGCCAGCAGAGGACTAGCGGGTGGCTACGAGCAGTACTTC
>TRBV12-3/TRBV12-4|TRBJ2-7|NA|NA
CASSLSGVHEQYF
TGTGCCAGCAGTTTATCCGGGGTCCACGAGCAGTACTTC
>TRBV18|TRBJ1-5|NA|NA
CASSPRRVSQPQHF
TGTGCCAGCTCACCAAGGAGGGTGAGTCAGCCCCAGCATTTT
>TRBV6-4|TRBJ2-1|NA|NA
CASSVVGGTSSYNEQFF
TGTGCCAGCAGTGTAGTAGGAGGGACGAGCTCCTACAATGAGCAGTTCTTC
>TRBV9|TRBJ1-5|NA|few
CASSVGRDQPQHF
TGTGCCAGCAGCGTAGGCCGAGATCAGCCCCAGCATTTT
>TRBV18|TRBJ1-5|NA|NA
CASSPPGRGGNQPQHF
TGTGCCAGCTCACCACCGGGGCGGGGTGGCAATCAGCCCCAGCATTTT
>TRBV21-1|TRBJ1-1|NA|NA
CASSRQPGEVGAFF
TGTGCCAGCTCTCGCCAACCTGGGGAGGTCGGAGCTTTCTTT
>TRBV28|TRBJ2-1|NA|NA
CASRTAAESSYNEQFF
TGTGCCAGCAGAACCGCAGCGGAAAGCTCCTACAATGAGCAGTTCTTC
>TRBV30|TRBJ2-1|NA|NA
CAWSDGVYNEQFF
TGTGCCTGGAGTGACGGGGTTTACAATGAGCAGTTCTTC
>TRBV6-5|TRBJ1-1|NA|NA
CASTGRGTEAFF
TGTGCCAGTACCGGGAGAGGCACTGAAGCTTTCTTT
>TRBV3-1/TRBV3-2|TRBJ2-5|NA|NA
CASSQEEVTQYF
TGTGCCAGCAGCCAAGAAGAGGTAACCCAGTACTTC
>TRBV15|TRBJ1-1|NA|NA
CATSPRGINTEAFF
TGTGCCACCAGCCCCCGAGGTATTAACACTGAAGCTTTCTTT
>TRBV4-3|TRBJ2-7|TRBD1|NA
CASSPGQGSPYEQYF
TGCGCCAGCAGCCCCGGACAGGGGAGCCCTTACGAGCAGTACTTC
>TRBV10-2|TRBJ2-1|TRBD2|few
CASRTGTSGYNEQFF
TGCGCCAGCAGGACCGGGACTAGCGGATACAATGAGCAGTTCTTC
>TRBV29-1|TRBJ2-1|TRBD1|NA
CSVEKFWTGDGNEQFF
TGCAGCGTTGAAAAGTTTTGGACAGGGGACGGTAATGAGCAGTTCTTC
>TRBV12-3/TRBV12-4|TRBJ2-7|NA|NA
CASSATYEQYF
TGTGCCAGCAGCGCGACCTACGAGCAGTACTTC
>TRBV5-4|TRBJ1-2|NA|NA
CASSFTGGYTF
TGTGCCAGCAGCTTTACGGGGGGCTACACCTTC
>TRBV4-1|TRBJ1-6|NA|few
CASSQEVGSYNSPLHF
TGCGCCAGCAGCCAAGAGGTCGGGTCCTATAATTCACCCCTCCACTTT
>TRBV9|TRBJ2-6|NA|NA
CASSDPKGGGTGDSGANVLTF
TGTGCCAGCAGCGACCCCAAAGGGGGGGGGACAGGCGACTCTGGGGCCAACGTCCTGACTTTC
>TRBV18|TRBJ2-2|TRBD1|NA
CASSPTGVTGELFF
TGTGCCAGCTCACCCACAGGGGTCACCGGGGAGCTGTTTTTT
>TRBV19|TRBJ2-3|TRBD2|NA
CASSIDSPPLAGADTQYF
TGTGCCAGTAGTATAGATAGCCCACCCCTAGCGGGGGCAGATACGCAGTATTTT
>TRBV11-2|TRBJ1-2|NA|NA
CASSLMGQMDGYTF
TGTGCCAGCAGCTTGATGGGACAAATGGATGGCTACACCTTC
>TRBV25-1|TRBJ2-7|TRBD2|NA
CASSLPGLPYEQYF
TGTGCCAGCAGTTTACCGGGACTACCCTACGAGCAGTACTTC
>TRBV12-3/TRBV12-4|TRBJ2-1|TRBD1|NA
CASTVQGANEQFF
TGTGCCAGCACCGTCCAGGGGGCCAATGAGCAGTTCTTC
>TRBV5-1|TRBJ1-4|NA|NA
CASSLERGEEKLFF
TGCGCCAGCAGCTTGGAAAGGGGTGAGGAAAAACTGTTTTTT